Sequencing of this T cell receptor beta chain was carried out in a study of T cell responses to AZD1222 COVID-19 vaccine. To note about this clone: Its antigen is still unknown.

Study outcomes and limitations: Repertoire sampling was restricted to post-peak T cell response timepoints. Donors in the cohort were predominantly white British and more often female, and clonal diversity was possibly underestimated. Vaccine-related CD4 TCRs covered spike, predominating at 160-218 and 743-854. Seropositive at baseline were only a handful of AZD1222 recipients.

Only in-frame clones appear in the TCRdb table, and some are missing; sequencing was by immunoSEQ multiplex PCR. The sample carries 140,000 to 150,000 clones, about 90% recorded once. The ends were cut back, 2 bases at V and 1 base at J, with 13 bases in the middle. The CDR3 has 16 residues. CDR1 and CDR2 from the germline V gene are SGHDT and YYEEEE. V gene TRBV5-6 combines with J gene TRBJ2-4; D tentatively fits TRBD1 or TRBD2 (6 bases each). The receptor's source is an adult who received the MenACWY meningococcal vaccine as a control. The material was peripheral blood, obtained 28 days after the second dose of the MenACWY control vaccine. The CDR3, as DNA: TGTGCCAGCAGCTTATGGGGGGCTGTCGCCAAAAACATTCAGTACTTC. Encoded protein: CASSLWGAVAKNIQYF. The entire variable domain, with the rest obtained from reference TRBV5-6 and TRBJ2-4, is as follows: DAGVTQSPTHLIKTRGQQVTLRCSPKSGHDTVSWYQQALGQGPQFIFQYYEEEERQRGNFPDRFSGHQFPNYSSELNVNALLLGDSALYLCASSLWGAVAKNIQYFGAGTRLSVL.